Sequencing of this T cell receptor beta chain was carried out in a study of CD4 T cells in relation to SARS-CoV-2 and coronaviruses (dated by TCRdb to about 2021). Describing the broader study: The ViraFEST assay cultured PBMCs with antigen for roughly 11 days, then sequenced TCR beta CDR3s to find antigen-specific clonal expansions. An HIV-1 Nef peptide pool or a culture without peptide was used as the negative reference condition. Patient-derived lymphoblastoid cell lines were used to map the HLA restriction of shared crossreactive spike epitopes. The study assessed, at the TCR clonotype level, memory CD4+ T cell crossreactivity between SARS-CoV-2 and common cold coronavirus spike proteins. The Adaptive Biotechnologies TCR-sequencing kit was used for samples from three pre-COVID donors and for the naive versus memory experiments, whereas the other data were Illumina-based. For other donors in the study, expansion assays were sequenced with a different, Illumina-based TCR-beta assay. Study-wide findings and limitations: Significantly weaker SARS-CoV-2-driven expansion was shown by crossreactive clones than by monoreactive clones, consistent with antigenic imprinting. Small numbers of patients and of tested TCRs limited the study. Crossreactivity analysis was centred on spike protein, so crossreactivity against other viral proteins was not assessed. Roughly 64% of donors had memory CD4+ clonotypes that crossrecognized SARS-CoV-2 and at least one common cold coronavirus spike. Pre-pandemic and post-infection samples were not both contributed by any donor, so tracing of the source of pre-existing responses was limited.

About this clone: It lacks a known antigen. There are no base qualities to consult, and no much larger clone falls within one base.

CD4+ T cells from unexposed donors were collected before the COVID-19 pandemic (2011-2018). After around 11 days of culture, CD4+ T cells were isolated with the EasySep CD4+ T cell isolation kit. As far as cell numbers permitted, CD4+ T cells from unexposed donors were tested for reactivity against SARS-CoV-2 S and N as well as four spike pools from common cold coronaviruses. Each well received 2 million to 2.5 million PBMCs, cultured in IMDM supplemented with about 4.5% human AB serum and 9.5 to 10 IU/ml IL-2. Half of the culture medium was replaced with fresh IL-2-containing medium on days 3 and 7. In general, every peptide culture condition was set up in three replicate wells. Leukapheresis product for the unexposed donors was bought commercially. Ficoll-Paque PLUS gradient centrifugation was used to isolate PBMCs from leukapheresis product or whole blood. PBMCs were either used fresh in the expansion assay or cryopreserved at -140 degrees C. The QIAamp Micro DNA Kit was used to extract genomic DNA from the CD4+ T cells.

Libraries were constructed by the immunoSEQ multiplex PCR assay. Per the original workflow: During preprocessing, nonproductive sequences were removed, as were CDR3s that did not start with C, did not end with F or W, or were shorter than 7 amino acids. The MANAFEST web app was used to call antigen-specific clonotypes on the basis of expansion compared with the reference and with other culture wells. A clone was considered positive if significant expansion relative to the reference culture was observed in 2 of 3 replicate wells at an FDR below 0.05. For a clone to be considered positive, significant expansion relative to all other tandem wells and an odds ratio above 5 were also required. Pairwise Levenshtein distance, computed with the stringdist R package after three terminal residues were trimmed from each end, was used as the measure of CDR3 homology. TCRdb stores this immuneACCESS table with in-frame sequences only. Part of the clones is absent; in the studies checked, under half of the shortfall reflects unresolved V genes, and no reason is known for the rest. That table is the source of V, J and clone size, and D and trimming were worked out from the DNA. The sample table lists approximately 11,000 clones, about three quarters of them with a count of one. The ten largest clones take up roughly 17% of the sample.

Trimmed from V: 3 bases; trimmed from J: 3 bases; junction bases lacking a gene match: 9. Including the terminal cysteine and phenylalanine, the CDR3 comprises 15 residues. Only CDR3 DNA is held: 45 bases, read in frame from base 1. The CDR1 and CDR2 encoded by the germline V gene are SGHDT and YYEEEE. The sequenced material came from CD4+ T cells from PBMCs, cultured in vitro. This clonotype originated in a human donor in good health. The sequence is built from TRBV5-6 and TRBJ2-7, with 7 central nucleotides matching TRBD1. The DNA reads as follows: TGTGCCAGCAGCTCCTCGACAGGGTTAATCTACGAGCAGTACTTC. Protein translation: CASSSSTGLIYEQYF.